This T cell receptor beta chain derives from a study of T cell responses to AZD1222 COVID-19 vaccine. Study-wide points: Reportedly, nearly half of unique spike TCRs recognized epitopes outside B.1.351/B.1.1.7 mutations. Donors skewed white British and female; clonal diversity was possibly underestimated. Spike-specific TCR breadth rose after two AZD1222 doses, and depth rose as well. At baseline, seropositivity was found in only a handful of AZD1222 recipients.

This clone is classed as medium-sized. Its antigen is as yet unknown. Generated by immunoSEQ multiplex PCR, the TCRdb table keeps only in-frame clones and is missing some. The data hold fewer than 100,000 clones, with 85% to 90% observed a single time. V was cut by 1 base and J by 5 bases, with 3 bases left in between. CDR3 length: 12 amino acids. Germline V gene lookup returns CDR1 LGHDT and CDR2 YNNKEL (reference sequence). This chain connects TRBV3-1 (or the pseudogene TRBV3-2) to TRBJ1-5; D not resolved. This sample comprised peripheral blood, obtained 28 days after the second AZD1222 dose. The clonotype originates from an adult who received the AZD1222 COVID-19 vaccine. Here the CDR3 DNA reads TGTGCCAGCAGCCAAGGCTATCAGCCCCAGCATTTT. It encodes CASSQGYQPQHF.